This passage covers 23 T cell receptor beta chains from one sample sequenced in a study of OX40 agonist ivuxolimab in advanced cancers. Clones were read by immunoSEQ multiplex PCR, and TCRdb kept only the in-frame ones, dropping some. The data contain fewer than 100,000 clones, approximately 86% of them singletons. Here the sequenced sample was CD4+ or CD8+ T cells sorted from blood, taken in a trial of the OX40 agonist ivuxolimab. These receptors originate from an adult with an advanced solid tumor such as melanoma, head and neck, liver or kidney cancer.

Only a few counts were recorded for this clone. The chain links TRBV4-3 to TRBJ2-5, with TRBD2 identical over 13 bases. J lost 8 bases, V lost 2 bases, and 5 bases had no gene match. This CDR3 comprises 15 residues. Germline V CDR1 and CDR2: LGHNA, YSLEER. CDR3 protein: CASSQFGTSGETQYF. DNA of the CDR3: TGCGCCAGCAGCCAATTCGGGACTAGCGGGGAAACCCAGTACTTC.

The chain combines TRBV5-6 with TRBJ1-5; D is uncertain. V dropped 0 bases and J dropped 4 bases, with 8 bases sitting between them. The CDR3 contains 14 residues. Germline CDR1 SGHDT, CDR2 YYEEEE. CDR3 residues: CASSLVGGNQPQHF. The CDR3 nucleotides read TGTGCCAGCAGCTTGGTAGGAGGGAATCAGCCCCAGCATTTT. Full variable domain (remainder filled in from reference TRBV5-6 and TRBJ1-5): DAGVTQSPTHLIKTRGQQVTLRCSPKSGHDTVSWYQQALGQGPQFIFQYYEEEERQRGNFPDRFSGHQFPNYSSELNVNALLLGDSALYLCASSLVGGNQPQHFGDGTRLSIL.

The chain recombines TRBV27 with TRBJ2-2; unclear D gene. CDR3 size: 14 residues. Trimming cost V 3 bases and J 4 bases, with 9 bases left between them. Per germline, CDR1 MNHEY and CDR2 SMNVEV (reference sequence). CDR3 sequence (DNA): TGTGCCAGCAGTTTTGCTGGTTCCACCGGGGAGCTGTTTTTT. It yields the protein CASSFAGSTGELFF.

The CDR3 loop reads CASSLQHSGGDTQYF. In nucleotides, the CDR3 is TGTGCCAGCAGCTTACAACATAGCGGGGGGGATACGCAGTATTTT. The rearrangement joins TRBV7-3 to TRBJ2-3; 10 bases align to TRBD2. CDR1 SGHTA and CDR2 FQGTGA come from the germline V gene. The CDR3 length is 15 residues. V gave up 2 bases and J gave up 6 bases; unmatched junction bases: 5.

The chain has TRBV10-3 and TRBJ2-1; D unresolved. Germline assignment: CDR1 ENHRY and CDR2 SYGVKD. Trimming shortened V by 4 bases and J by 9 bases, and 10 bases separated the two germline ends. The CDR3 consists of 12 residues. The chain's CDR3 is CAISGTRSEQFF. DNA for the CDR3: TGTGCCATCAGTGGCACCAGGAGTGAGCAGTTCTTC.

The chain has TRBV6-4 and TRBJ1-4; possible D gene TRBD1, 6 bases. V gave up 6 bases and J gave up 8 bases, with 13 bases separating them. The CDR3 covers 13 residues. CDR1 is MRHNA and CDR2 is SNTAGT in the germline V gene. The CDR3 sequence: CASSPEGGEKLFF. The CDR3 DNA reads TGTGCCAGCAGCCCGGAAGGGGGAGAAAAACTGTTTTTT.

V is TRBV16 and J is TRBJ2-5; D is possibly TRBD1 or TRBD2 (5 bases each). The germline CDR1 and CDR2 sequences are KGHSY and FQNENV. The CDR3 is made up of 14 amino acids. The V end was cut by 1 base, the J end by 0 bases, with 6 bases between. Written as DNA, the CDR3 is TGTGCCAGCAGCCAATTGGGGGACCAAGAGACCCAGTACTTC. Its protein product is CASSQLGDQETQYF.

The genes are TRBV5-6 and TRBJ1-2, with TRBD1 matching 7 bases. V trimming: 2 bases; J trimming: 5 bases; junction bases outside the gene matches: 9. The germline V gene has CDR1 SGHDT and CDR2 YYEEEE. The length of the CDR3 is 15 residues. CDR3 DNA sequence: TGTGCCAGCAGCTTAAACAGGGGCCAAGGTTATGGCTACACCTTC. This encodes CASSLNRGQGYGYTF.

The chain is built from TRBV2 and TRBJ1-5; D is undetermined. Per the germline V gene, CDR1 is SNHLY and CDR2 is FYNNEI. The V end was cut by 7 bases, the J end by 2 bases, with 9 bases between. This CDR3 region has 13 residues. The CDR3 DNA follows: TGTGCCAGCACTCTTCAGGGCAATCAGCCCCAGCATTTT. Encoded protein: CASTLQGNQPQHF.

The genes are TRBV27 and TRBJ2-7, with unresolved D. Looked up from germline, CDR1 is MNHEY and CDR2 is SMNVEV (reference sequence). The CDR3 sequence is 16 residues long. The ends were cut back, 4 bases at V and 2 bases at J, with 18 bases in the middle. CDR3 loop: CASSSPGSPLPYEQYF. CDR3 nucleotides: TGTGCCAGCAGTTCCCCCGGCAGTCCTCTGCCCTACGAGCAGTACTTC.

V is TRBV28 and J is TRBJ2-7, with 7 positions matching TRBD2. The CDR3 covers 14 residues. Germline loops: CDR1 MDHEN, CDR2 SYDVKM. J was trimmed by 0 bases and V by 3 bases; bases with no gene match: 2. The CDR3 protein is CASSLGGNSYEQYF. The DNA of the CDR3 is TGTGCCAGCAGTTTGGGGGGGAACTCCTACGAGCAGTACTTC.

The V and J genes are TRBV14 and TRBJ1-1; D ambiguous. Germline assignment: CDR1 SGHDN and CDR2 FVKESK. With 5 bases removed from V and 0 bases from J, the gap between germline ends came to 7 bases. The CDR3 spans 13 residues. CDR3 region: CASSATVNTEAFF. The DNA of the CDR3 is TGTGCCAGCAGCGCTACGGTGAACACTGAAGCTTTCTTT.

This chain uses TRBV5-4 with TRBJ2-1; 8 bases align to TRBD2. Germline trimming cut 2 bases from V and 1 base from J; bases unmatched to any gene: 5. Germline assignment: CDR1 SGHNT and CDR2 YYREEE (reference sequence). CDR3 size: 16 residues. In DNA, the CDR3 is TGTGCCAGCAGCTTCGCACTAGCGGTTTCCTACAATGAGCAGTTCTTC. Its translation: CASSFALAVSYNEQFF.

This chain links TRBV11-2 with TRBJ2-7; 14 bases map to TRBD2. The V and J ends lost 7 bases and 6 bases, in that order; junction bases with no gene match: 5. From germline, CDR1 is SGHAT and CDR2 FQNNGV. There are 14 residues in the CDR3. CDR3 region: CASILGLAGAEQYF. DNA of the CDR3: TGTGCCAGCATCTTGGGACTAGCGGGGGCCGAGCAGTACTTC.

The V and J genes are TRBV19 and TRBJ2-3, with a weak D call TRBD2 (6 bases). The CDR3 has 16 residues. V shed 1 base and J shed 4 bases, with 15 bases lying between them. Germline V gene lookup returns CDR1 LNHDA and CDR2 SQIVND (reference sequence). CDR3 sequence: CASSIGGGPVADTQYF. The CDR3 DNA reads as TGTGCCAGTAGTATAGGTGGAGGGCCTGTCGCAGATACGCAGTATTTT.

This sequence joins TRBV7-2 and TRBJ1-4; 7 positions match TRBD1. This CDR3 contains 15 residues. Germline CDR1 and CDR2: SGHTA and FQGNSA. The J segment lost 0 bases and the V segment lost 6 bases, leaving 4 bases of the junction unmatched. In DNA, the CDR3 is TGTGCCAGCAGTCTTCAGGGGGCAACTAATGAAAAACTGTTTTTT. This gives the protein CASSLQGATNEKLFF.

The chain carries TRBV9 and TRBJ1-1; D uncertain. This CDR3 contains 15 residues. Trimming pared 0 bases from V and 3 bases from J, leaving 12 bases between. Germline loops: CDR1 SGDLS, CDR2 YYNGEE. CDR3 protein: CASSVASSLDTEAFF. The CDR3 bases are TGTGCCAGCAGCGTAGCGTCCTCATTGGACACTGAAGCTTTCTTT.

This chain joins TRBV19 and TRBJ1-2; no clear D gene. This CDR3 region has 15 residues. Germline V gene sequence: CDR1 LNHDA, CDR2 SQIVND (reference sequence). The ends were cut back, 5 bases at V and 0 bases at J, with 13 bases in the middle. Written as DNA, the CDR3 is TGTGCCAGTAGTCAACAGAACCTAGCTAACTATGGCTACACCTTC. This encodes CASSQQNLANYGYTF.

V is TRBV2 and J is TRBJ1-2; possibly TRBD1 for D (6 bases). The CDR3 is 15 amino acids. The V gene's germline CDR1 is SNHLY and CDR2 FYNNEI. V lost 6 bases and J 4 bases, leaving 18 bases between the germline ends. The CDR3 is CASSENLGGGYGYTF. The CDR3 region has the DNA TGTGCCAGCAGCGAGAATTTAGGGGGGGGCTATGGCTACACCTTC.

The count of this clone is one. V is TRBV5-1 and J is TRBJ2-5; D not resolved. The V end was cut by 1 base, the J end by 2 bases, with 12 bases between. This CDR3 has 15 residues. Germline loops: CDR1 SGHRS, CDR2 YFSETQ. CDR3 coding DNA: TGCGCCAGCAGCTTGAACGAGGCGTCACAAGAGACCCAGTACTTC. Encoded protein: CASSLNEASQETQYF. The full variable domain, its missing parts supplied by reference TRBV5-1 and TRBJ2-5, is KAGVTQTPRYLIKTRGQQVTLSCSPISGHRSVSWYQQTPGQGLQFLFEYFSETQRNKGNFPGRFSGRQFSNSRSEMNVSTLELGDSALYLCASSLNEASQETQYFGPGTRLLVL.

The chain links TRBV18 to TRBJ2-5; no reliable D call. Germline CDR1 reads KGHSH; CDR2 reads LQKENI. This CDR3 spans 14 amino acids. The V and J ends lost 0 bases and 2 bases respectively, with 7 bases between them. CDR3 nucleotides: TGTGCCAGCTCACCACCTAGGCCTCAAGAGACCCAGTACTTC. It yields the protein CASSPPRPQETQYF.

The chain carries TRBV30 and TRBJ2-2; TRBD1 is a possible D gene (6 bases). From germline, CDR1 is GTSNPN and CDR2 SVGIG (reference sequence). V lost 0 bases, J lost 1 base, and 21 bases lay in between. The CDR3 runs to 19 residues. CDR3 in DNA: TGTGCCTGGAGTGTACGGCTCGGCAGGGGATTCGTGAACACCGGGGAGCTGTTTTTT. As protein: CAWSVRLGRGFVNTGELFF.

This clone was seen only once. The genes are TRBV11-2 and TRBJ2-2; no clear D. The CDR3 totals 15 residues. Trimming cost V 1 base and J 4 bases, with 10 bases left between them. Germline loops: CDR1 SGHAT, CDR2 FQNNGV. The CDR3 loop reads CASSLGAGVTGELFF. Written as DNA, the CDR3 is TGTGCCAGCAGCTTAGGGGCAGGAGTCACCGGGGAGCTGTTTTTT.